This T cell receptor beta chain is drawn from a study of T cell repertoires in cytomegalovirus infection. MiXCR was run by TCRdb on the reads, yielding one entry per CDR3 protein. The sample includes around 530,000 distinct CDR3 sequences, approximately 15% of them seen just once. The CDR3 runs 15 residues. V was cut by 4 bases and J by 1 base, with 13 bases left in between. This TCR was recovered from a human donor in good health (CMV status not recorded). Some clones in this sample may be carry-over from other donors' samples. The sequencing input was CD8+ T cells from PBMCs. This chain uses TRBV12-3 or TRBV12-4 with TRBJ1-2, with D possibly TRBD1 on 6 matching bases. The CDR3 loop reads CASSSWGALNYGYTF. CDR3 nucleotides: TGTGCCAGCAGTTCTTGGGGGGCCCTTAACTATGGCTACACCTTC.